Detailed here is one T cell receptor (beta chain). Isolated PBMCs totaled at least 6 million in each sample. Combining a sample-barcoded 5' primer with a J-beta primer mix, a second PCR ran for 7 to 11 cycles. Each of the samples gave a minimum of 2.5 million paired-end reads that contained CDR3. TCRdb fed the 5' RACE reads into MiXCR, producing one record per CDR3 protein. This table holds roughly 720,000 distinct CDR3 sequences, about 55% found once. V lost 1 base to trimming and J lost 5 bases; unmatched junction nucleotides: 7. This CDR3 has 16 residues. Germline CDR1 reads SGHTA; CDR2 reads FQGNSA. This specimen comes from a study of blood T cells in healthy people across ages. Across the whole study: Template switching retrieved approximately one barcoded beta molecule for each two T cells.

This receptor was obtained from a man older than 75 in good health. V gene TRBV7-2 combines with J gene TRBJ1-5, with 8 positions matching TRBD1. Sequencing input: blood. The CDR3 DNA sequence: TGTGCCAGCAGCTTAGGGGCAGGGGGCGCATATCAGCCCCAGCATTTT. Protein product: CASSLGAGGAYQPQHF.